This T cell receptor (beta chain) was retrieved from a study of T cell changes during pregnancy in multiple sclerosis. CDR1 and CDR2 from the germline V gene are KGHSH and LQKENI. The CDR3 is 13 residues long. With 1 base clipped from V and 4 bases from J, the junction kept 0 bases outside the gene matches. Data came from immunoSEQ multiplex PCR; TCRdb stores just in-frame clones and leaves some out. The repertoire holds tens of thousands of clones, with roughly 90% as singletons. This sequence was found in a female donor in good health, enrolled as a control in a pregnancy study. The chain employs TRBV18 and TRBJ2-5; 7 nucleotides align to TRBD2. Sequencing was performed on CD4+ T cells from peripheral blood mononuclear cells, taken after pregnancy. The CDR3 DNA is TGTGCCAGCTCACCACTAGCGGGAGAGACCCAGTACTTC. Amino acids: CASSPLAGETQYF. The whole variable domain, remainder taken from reference TRBV18 and TRBJ2-5, is NAGVMQNPRHLVRRRGQEARLRCSPMKGHSHVYWYRQLPEEGLKFMVYLQKENIIDESGMPKERFSAEFPKEGPSILRIQQVVRGDSAAYFCASSPLAGETQYFGPGTRLLVL.